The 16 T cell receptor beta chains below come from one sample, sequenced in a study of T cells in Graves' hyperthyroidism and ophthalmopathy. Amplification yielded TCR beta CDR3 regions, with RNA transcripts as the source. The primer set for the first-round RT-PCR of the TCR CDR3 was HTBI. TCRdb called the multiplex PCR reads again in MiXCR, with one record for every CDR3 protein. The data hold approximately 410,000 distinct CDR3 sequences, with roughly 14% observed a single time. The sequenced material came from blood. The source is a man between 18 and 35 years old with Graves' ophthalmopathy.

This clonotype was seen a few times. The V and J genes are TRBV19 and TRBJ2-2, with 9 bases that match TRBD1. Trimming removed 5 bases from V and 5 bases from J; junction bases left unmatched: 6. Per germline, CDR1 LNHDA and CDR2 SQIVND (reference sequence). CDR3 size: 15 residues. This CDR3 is CASSPWDRVTGELFF. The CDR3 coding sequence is TGTGCCAGTAGTCCCTGGGACAGGGTAACCGGGGAGCTGTTTTTT.

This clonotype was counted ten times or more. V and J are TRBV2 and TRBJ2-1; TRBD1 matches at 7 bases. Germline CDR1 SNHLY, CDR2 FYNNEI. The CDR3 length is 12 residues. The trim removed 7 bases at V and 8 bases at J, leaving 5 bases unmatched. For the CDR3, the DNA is TGTGCCAGCAAGACAGGGCTCGATGAGCAGTTCTTC. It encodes CASKTGLDEQFF.

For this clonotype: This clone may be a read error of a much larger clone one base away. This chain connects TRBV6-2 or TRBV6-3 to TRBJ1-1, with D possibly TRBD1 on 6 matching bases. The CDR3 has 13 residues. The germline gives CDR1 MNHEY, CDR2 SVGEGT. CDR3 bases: TGTGCCAGCATCTTTGACAGGCACACTGAAGCTCTCTTT. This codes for CASIFDRHTEALF.

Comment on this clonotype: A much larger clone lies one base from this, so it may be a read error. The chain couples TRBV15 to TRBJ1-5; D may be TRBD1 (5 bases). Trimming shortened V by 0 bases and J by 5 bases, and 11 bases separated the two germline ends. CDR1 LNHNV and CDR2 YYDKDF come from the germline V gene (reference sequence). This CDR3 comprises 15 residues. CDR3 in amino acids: CATSRDRTRYQPQHF. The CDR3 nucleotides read TGTGCCACCAGCAGAGATAGGACACGATATCAGCCCCAGCATTTT.

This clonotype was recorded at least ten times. DNA of the CDR3: TGTGCCAGCAGTTACCACCTTCCGGGACTAGCGGGATCCTACAATGAGCAGTTCTTC. It codes for CASSYHLPGLAGSYNEQFF. V is TRBV6-6 and J is TRBJ2-1, with 13 bases matching TRBD2. CDR3 size: 19 residues. V lost 2 bases and J lost 1; bases outside the gene matches: 8. From germline, CDR1 is MNHNY and CDR2 SVGAGI (reference sequence).

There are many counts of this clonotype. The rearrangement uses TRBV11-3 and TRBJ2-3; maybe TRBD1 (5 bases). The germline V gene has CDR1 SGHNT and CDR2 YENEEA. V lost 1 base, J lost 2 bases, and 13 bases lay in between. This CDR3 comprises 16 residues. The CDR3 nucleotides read TGTGCCAGCAGCTTAGGAGTGACAGAGTCCACAGATACGCAGTATTTT. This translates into CASSLGVTESTDTQYF.

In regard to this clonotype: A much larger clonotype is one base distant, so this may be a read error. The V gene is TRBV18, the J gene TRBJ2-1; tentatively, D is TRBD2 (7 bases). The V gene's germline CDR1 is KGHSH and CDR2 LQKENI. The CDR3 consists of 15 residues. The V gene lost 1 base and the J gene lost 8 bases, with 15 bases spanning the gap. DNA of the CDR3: TGTGCCAGCTCACCACTACGGGGGGCGCGGGATGAGCAGTTCTTC. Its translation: CASSPLRGARDEQFF.

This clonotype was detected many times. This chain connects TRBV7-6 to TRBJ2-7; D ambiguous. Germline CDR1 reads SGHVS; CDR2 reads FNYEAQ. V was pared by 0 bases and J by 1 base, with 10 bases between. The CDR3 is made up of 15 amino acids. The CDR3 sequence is CASSLASGPSYEQYF. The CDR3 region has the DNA TGTGCCAGCAGCTTAGCCTCAGGTCCTTCCTACGAGCAGTACTTC. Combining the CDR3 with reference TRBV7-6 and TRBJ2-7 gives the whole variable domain GAGVSQSPRYKVTKRGQDVALRCDPISGHVSLYWYRQALGQGPEFLTYFNYEAQQDKSGLPNDRFSAERPEGSISTLTIQRTEQRDSAMYRCASSLASGPSYEQYFGPGTRLTVT.

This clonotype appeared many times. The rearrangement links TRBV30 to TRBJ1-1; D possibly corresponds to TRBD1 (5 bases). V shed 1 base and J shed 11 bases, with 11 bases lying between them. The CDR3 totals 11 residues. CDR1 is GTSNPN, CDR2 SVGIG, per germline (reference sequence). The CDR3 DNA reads TGTGCCTGGAGTGAGGGACTCATCGCTTTCTTT. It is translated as CAWSEGLIAFF. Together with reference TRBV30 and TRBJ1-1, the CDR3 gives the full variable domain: SQTIHQWPATLVQPVGSPLSLECTVEGTSNPNLYWYRQAAGRGLQLLFYSVGIGQISSEVPQNLSASRPQDRQFILSSKKLLLSDSGFYLCAWSEGLIAFFGQGTRLTVV.

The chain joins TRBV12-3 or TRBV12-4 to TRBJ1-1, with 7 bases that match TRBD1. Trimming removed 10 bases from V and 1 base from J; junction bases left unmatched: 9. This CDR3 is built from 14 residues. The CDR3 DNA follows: TGTGCCAACAGCCAGGGACAGTGGAACACTGAAGCTTTCTTT. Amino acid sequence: CANSQGQWNTEAFF.

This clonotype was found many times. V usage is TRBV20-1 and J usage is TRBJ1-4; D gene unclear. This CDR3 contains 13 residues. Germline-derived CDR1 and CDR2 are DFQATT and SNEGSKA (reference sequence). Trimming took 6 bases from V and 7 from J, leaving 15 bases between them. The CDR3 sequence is CSAQTGWGEKLFF. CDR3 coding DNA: TGCAGTGCCCAAACGGGGTGGGGTGAAAAACTGTTTTTT.

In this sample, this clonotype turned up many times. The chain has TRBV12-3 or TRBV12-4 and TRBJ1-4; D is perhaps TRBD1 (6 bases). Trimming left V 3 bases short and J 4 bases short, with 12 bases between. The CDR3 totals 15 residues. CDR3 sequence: CASSLGGGGNEKLFF. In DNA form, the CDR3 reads TGTGCCAGCAGTTTGGGTGGAGGGGGTAATGAAAAACTGTTTTTT.

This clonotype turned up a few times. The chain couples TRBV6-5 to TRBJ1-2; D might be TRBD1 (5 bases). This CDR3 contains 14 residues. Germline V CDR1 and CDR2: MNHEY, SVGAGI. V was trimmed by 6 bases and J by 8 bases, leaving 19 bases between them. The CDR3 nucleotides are TGTGCCAGCAGACACTCGTCCCAGGGTCGGGGCTACACCTTC. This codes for CASRHSSQGRGYTF.

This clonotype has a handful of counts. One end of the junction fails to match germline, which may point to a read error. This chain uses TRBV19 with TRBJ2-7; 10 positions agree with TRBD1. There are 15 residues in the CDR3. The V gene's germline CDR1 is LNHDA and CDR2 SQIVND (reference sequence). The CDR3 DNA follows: TGTACCAGTAGTAACCGGGACAGGGGAGAAGGGGAGCAGTACTTC. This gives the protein CTSSNRDRGEGEQYF.

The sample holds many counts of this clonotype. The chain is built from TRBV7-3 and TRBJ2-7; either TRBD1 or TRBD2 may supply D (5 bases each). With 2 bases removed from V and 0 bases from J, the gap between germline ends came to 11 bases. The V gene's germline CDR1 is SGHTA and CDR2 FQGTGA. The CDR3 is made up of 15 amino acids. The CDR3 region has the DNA TGTGCCAGCAGCTTAGGTGGGGGAAGCTCCTACGAGCAGTACTTC. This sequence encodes CASSLGGGSSYEQYF.

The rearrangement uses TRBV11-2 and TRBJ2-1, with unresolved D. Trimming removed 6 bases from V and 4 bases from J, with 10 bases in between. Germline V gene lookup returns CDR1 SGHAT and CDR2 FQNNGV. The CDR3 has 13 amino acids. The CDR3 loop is CASSDTTYNEQFF. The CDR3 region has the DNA TGTGCCAGCAGTGACACCACATACAATGAGCAGTTCTTC.